This T cell receptor beta chain was documented in a study of Ad26.COV2.S vaccination and SARS-CoV-2 variants. Whole-study context: Each vaccinee took Ad26.COV2.S intramuscularly, once or twice 56 days apart.

Specified treatment: 19 received Ad26.COV2.S at low or high dose, single or two shots; a few received placebo; per-sample allocation not given. Day 63 after the first injection of vaccine or placebo was the sampling time. Boston provided a donor who was an adult aged 18-55 years. J lost 2 bases, V lost 3 bases, and 22 bases had no gene match. The CDR3 sequence is 21 residues long. Germline CDR1 and CDR2: LGHNA and YNFKEQ. Findings and caveats of the study: Total responses of T cells may have been underestimated by the analyses of TCR breadth and depth.

As to this clone: No antigen is known for it.

The repertoire was sequenced with immunoSEQ multiplex PCR; TCRdb's copy has only in-frame clones and lacks some. The sample comprises around 450,000 clones, about 88% of which are singletons, and 2.5% rests with the top ten. The sequencing used peripheral blood, collected in a trial of Ad26.COV2.S vaccine versus placebo. The chain combines TRBV4-2 with TRBJ1-2; 9 bases are shared with TRBD1. The sequence came from a person between 18 and 60 years old who received the Ad26.COV2.S COVID-19 vaccine or a placebo. Here the CDR3 reads CASSHGGTGKIFNPPNYGYTF. CDR3 DNA: TGTGCCAGCAGCCACGGGGGGACAGGGAAAATTTTTAACCCGCCAAACTATGGCTACACCTTC.